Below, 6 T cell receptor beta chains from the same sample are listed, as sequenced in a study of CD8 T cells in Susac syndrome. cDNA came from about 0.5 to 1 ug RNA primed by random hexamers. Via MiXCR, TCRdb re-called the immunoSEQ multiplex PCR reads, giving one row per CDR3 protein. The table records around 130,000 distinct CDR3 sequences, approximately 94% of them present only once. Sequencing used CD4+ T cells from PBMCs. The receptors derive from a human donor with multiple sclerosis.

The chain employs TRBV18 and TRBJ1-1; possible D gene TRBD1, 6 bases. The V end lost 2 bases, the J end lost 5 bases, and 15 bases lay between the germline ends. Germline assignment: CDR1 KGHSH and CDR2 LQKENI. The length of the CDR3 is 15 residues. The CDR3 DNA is TGTGCCAGCTCACCAGGGGGGGCCCGGAAAACTGAAGCTTTCTTT. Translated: CASSPGGARKTEAFF.

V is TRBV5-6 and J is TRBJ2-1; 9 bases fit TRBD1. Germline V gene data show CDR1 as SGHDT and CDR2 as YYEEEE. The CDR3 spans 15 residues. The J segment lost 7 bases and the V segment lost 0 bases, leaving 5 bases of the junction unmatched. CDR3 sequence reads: CASSLAGTGMNEQFF. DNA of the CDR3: TGTGCCAGCAGCTTGGCAGGGACAGGGATGAATGAGCAGTTCTTC.

The CDR3 coding sequence is TGTGCCAGCAGCTACGGGACAGCGAACGTCGGCTACACCTTC. Its translation: CASSYGTANVGYTF. The chain is built from TRBV7-9 and TRBJ1-2, with 7 bases fitting TRBD1. This CDR3 comprises 14 residues. Germline lookup yields CDR1 SEHNR and CDR2 FQNEAQ (reference sequence). The V gene end was trimmed by 4 bases and the J gene end by 8 bases; junction bases not matched to a gene: 10.

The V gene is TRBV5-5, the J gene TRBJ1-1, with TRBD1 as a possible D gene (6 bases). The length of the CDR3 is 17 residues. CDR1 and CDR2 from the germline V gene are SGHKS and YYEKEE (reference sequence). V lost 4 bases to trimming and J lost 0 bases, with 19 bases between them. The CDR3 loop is CASSLSGWGDMNTEAFF. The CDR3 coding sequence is TGTGCCAGCAGCCTCTCAGGGTGGGGGGACATGAACACTGAAGCTTTCTTT.

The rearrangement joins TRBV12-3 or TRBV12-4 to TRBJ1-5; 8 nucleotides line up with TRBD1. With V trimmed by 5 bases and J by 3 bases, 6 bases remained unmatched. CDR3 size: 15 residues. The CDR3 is CASSPGQGYNQPQHF. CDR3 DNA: TGTGCCAGCAGTCCCGGACAGGGCTACAATCAGCCCCAGCATTTT.

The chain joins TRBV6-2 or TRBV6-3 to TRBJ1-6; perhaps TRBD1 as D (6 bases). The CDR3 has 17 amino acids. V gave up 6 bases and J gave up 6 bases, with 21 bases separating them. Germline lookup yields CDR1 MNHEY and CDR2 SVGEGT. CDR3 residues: CASRTTRQASGNSPLHF. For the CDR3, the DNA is TGTGCCAGCAGAACAACTCGACAGGCCTCCGGTAATTCACCCCTCCACTTT.